This is a list of T cell receptor beta chains from one sample in a study of lymphopenia after photon versus proton radiotherapy. Sequencing used immunoSEQ multiplex PCR; TCRdb keeps in-frame clones, though not all of them. In the table there are 35,000 to 45,000 clones, about four fifths of which are singletons. Source: peripheral blood, taken from a patient treated with proton-based radiotherapy. These receptors were obtained from a woman aged 70 to 79 with pancreatic cancer. Both conserved end residues are part of each CDR3. A D gene is named only where the DNA matches it firmly. The size of a clone is reported for some rows only, either as once, few or many, or as a class for expanded clones.

v_call: TRBV5-5
d_call: -
cdr3_length: 15
clone_size: -
j_call: TRBJ1-5
cdr3_aa: CASSRGSYSNQPQHF
cdr3_nt: TGTGCCAGCAGCCGGGGTTCATATAGCAATCAGCCCCAGCATTTT

v_call: TRBV6-5
d_call: -
cdr3_length: 16
clone_size: -
j_call: TRBJ2-7
cdr3_aa: CASSYSGVEANYEQYF
cdr3_nt: TGTGCCAGCAGTTACTCCGGGGTTGAAGCCAACTACGAGCAGTACTTC

v_call: TRBV30
d_call: -
cdr3_length: 13
clone_size: -
j_call: TRBJ2-2
cdr3_aa: CAWARFNTGELFF
cdr3_nt: TGTGCCTGGGCCAGATTCAACACCGGGGAGCTGTTTTTT

v_call: TRBV7-2
d_call: -
cdr3_length: 16
clone_size: few
j_call: TRBJ1-5
cdr3_aa: CASSLVGGPSNQPQHF
cdr3_nt: TGTGCCAGCAGCTTAGTTGGAGGGCCTAGCAATCAGCCCCAGCATTTT

v_call: TRBV28
d_call: TRBD1
cdr3_length: 15
clone_size: -
j_call: TRBJ2-2
cdr3_aa: CASSPTGGGSGELFF
cdr3_nt: TGTGCCAGCAGTCCGACAGGGGGCGGCTCCGGGGAGCTGTTTTTT

v_call: TRBV28
d_call: -
cdr3_length: 18
clone_size: -
j_call: TRBJ1-2
cdr3_aa: CASSPSLVAAGNLYGYTF
cdr3_nt: TGTGCCAGCAGTCCCTCCTTAGTGGCAGCCGGAAACCTCTATGGCTACACCTTC

v_call: TRBV29-1
d_call: TRBD2
cdr3_length: 15
clone_size: once
j_call: TRBJ2-2
cdr3_aa: CSVEGRERHTGELFF
cdr3_nt: TGCAGCGTTGAGGGGCGGGAGAGGCACACCGGGGAGCTGTTTTTT

v_call: TRBV6-1
d_call: -
cdr3_length: 13
clone_size: -
j_call: TRBJ2-3
cdr3_aa: CASSPPGPDTQYF
cdr3_nt: TGTGCCAGCAGCCCCCCAGGCCCAGATACGCAGTATTTT

v_call: TRBV27
d_call: TRBD1
cdr3_length: 14
clone_size: -
j_call: TRBJ2-5
cdr3_aa: CASSTGQAQETQYF
cdr3_nt: TGTGCCAGCAGTACGGGACAGGCGCAAGAGACCCAGTACTTC

v_call: TRBV15
d_call: -
cdr3_length: 15
clone_size: -
j_call: TRBJ1-5
cdr3_aa: CATSPGAWGNQPQHF
cdr3_nt: TGTGCCACCAGCCCGGGGGCCTGGGGCAATCAGCCCCAGCATTTT

v_call: TRBV6-6
d_call: TRBD1
cdr3_length: 15
clone_size: -
j_call: TRBJ1-6
cdr3_aa: CASSSTDRVDSPLHF
cdr3_nt: TGTGCCAGCAGTTCAACGGACAGGGTCGATTCACCCCTCCACTTT

v_call: TRBV28
d_call: -
cdr3_length: 12
clone_size: -
j_call: TRBJ2-7
cdr3_aa: CASSRAFYEQYF
cdr3_nt: TGTGCCAGCAGTCGAGCCTTCTACGAGCAGTACTTC

v_call: TRBV5-5
d_call: -
cdr3_length: 16
clone_size: -
j_call: TRBJ1-6
cdr3_aa: CASSLEVMTVNSPLHF
cdr3_nt: TGTGCCAGCAGCTTGGAGGTTATGACGGTAAATTCACCCCTCCACTTT

v_call: TRBV19
d_call: -
cdr3_length: 14
clone_size: once
j_call: TRBJ2-1
cdr3_aa: CASMKGELRNEQFF
cdr3_nt: TGTGCCAGTATGAAGGGGGAATTGAGGAATGAGCAGTTCTTC

v_call: TRBV7-9
d_call: -
cdr3_length: 15
clone_size: -
j_call: TRBJ2-2
cdr3_aa: CASSPNSGLGGELFF
cdr3_nt: TGTGCCAGCAGTCCTAATTCAGGGCTGGGCGGGGAGCTGTTTTTT

v_call: TRBV15
d_call: TRBD1
cdr3_length: 15
clone_size: -
j_call: TRBJ1-5
cdr3_aa: CATSRADRGNQPQHF
cdr3_nt: TGTGCCACCAGCAGAGCTGACAGGGGCAATCAGCCCCAGCATTTT